These 9 T cell receptor beta chains came from one sample sequenced in a study of blood T cell repertoires in COVID-19. Assay used: immunoSEQ multiplex PCR; TCRdb lists only in-frame clones, some missing. The repertoire holds about 44,000 clones, around four fifths seen once, with roughly two fifths in the top ten. The sequencing input was peripheral blood. These receptors were collected from a human donor in a cohort sampled during active COVID-19.

The J gene is TRBJ1-5, the V gene TRBV27; D is possibly TRBD1 (5 bases). Germline lookup yields CDR1 MNHEY and CDR2 SMNVEV (reference sequence). V lost 5 bases and J 6 bases, leaving 14 bases between the germline ends. CDR3 length: 14 residues. CDR3 sequence: CASSDTGSTQPQHF. CDR3 nucleotide sequence: TGTGCCAGCAGTGATACAGGATCTACTCAGCCCCAGCATTTT.

The rearrangement joins TRBV4-1 to TRBJ2-3; TRBD1 matches 10 bases. J was trimmed by 6 bases and V by 0 bases; bases with no gene match: 6. In germline, CDR1 is MGHRA, CDR2 YSYEKL. CDR3 length: 16 residues. The CDR3 DNA reads as TGCGCCAGCAGCCAAGAGGGCGGGACAGGGGTGGATACGCAGTATTTT. This gives the protein CASSQEGGTGVDTQYF.

V and J are TRBV18 and TRBJ1-5, with 10 nucleotides matching TRBD1. In germline, CDR1 is KGHSH, CDR2 LQKENI. Trimming cost V 5 bases and J 1 base; bases outside gene matches: 8. The CDR3 length is 17 residues. The DNA for the CDR3 is TGTGCCAGCTCATCCCGGGGGACAGGGGAAAGCAATCAGCCCCAGCATTTT. It is translated as CASSSRGTGESNQPQHF.

The chain is built from TRBV10-3 and TRBJ1-5; 7 bases match TRBD1. Germline lookup yields CDR1 ENHRY and CDR2 SYGVKD. CDR3 length: 13 residues. The V and J ends lost 10 bases and 3 bases, in that order; junction bases with no gene match: 6. The CDR3 spells CATQGQLNQPQHF. The CDR3 nucleotides read TGTGCCACCCAGGGACAGCTCAATCAGCCCCAGCATTTT.

In regard to this clone: Other nucleotide sequences from this sample produce the same CDR3. This chain uses TRBV2 with TRBJ2-5, with 7 positions matching TRBD2. V was pared by 3 bases and J by 1 base, with 2 bases of the junction left unmatched. The CDR3 length is 14 residues. In germline, CDR1 is SNHLY, CDR2 FYNNEI. Written as DNA, the CDR3 is TGTGCCAGCAGTGAGGGCGGGGGCCAAGAGACCCAGTACTTC. Translated: CASSEGGGQETQYF.

This sequence joins TRBV6-1 and TRBJ1-2; the D gene is possibly TRBD1 (5 bases). This CDR3 is 13 amino acids long. CDR1 is MNHNS and CDR2 is SASEGT in the germline V gene. V gave up 0 bases and J gave up 5 bases, with 7 bases separating them. CDR3 DNA sequence: TGTGCCAGCAGTGAAGCGACAGAATATGGCTACACCTTC. Its translation: CASSEATEYGYTF.

For the CDR3, the DNA is TGTGCCAGCAGTTTAGTAGCCTCCTACGAGCAGTACTTC. This encodes CASSLVASYEQYF. The V gene is TRBV27, the J gene TRBJ2-7, with D uncertain. With 2 bases removed from V and 0 bases from J, the gap between germline ends came to 5 bases. This CDR3 spans 13 amino acids. Germline V gene data show CDR1 as MNHEY and CDR2 as SMNVEV (reference sequence).

The V call is TRBV14, the J call TRBJ2-6; unclear D gene. The germline V and J ends were trimmed by 4 bases and 0 bases, with 16 bases remaining between them. This CDR3 is 18 amino acids long. Germline V gives CDR1 SGHDN, CDR2 FVKESK. The CDR3 DNA follows: TGTGCCAGCAGCCCCCAACCTCCAGTATTCTCTGGGGCCAACGTCCTGACTTTC. Protein sequence: CASSPQPPVFSGANVLTF.

In its sample, this clone was seen a few times. The chain couples TRBV7-9 to TRBJ2-7, with 9 bases that match TRBD1. The CDR3 loop spans 14 amino acids. CDR1 SEHNR and CDR2 FQNEAQ come from the germline V gene (reference sequence). The V and J ends lost 5 bases and 6 bases, in that order; junction bases with no gene match: 8. Here the CDR3 reads CASSLRDRASEQYF. The CDR3 DNA reads TGTGCCAGCAGCCTCCGGGACAGGGCGTCCGAGCAGTACTTC.